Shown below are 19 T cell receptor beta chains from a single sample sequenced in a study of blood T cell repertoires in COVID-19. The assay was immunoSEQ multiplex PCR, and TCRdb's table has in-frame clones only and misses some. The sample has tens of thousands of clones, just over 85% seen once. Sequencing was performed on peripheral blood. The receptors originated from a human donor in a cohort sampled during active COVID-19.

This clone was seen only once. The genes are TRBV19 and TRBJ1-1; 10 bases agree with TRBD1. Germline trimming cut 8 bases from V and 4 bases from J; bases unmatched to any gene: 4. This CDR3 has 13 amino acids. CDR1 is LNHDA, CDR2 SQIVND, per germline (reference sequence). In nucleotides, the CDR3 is TGTGCCAGTGGGACAGGGGTTTTCACTGAAGCTTTCTTT. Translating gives CASGTGVFTEAFF.

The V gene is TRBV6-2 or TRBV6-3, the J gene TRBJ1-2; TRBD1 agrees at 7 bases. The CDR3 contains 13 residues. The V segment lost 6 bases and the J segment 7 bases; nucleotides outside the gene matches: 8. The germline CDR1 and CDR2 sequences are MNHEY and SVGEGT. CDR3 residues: CASSRTGDSGYTF. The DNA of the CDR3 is TGTGCCAGCAGCCGAACAGGGGACAGTGGCTACACCTTC.

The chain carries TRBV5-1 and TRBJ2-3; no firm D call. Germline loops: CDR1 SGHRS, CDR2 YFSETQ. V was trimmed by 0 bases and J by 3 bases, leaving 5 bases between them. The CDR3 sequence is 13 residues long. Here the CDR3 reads CASSLVRTDTQYF. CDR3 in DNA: TGCGCCAGCAGCTTGGTCAGGACAGATACGCAGTATTTT. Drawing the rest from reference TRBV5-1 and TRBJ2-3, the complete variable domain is KAGVTQTPRYLIKTRGQQVTLSCSPISGHRSVSWYQQTPGQGLQFLFEYFSETQRNKGNFPGRFSGRQFSNSRSEMNVSTLELGDSALYLCASSLVRTDTQYFGPGTRLTVL.

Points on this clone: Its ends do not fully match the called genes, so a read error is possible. Written as DNA, the CDR3 is TGTGCCAGCACTGAAGGACAAGGGGATCAGCCCCAGCATTTT. Translation gives CASTEGQGDQPQHF. V is TRBV2 and J is TRBJ1-5; possible D gene TRBD1, 5 bases. The CDR3 length is 14 residues. The V gene's germline CDR1 is SNHLY and CDR2 FYNNEI.

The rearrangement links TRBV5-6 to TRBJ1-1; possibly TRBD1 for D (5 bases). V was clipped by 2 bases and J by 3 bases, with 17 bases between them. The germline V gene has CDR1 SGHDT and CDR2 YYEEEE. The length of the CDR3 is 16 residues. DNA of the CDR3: TGTGCCAGCAGCTTTATCAGGGTGAGTGGGGACACTGAAGCTTTCTTT. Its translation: CASSFIRVSGDTEAFF.

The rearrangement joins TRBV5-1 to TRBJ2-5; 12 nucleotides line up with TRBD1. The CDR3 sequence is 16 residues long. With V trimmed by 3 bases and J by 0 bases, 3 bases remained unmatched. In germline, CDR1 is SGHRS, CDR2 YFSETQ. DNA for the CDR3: TGCGCCAGCAGCTCCCGGGACAGGGGGCACCAAGAGACCCAGTACTTC. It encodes CASSSRDRGHQETQYF.

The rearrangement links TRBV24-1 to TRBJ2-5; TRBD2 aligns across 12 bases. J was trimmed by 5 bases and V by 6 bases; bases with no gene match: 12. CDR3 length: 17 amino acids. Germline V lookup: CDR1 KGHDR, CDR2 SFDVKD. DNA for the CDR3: TGTGCCACCAGTCCTGGACTAGCGGGGAACCTTCGGGAGACCCAGTACTTC. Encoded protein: CATSPGLAGNLRETQYF.

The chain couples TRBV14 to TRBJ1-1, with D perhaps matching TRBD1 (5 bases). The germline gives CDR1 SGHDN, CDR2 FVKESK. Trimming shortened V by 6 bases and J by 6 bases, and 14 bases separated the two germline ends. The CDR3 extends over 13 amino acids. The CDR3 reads CASRTRERAEAFF. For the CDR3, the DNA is TGTGCCAGCAGGACCAGGGAACGGGCTGAAGCTTTCTTT.

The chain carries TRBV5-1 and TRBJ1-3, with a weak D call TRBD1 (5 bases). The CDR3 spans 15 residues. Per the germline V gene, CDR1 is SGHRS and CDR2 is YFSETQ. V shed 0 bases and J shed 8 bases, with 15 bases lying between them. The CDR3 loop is CASSLERAQGDTIYF. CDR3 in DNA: TGCGCCAGCAGCTTGGAGCGGGCCCAGGGAGACACCATATATTTT.

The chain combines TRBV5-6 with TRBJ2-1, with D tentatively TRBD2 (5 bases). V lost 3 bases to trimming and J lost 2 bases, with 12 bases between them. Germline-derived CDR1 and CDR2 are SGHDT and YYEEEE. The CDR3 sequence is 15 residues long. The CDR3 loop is CASSSGIGPYNEQFF. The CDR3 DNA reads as TGTGCCAGCAGCTCGGGGATCGGCCCCTACAATGAGCAGTTCTTC.

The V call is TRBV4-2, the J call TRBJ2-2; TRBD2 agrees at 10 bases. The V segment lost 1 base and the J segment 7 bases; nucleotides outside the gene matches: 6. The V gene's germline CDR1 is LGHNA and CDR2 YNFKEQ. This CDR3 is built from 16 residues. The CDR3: CASSQGTSGLGGELFF. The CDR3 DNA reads TGTGCCAGCAGCCAAGGGACTAGCGGCCTCGGCGGGGAGCTGTTTTTT.

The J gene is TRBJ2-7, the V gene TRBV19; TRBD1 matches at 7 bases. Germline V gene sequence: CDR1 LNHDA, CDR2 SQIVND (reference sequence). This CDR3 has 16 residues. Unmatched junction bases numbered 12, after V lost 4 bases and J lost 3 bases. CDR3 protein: CASSSPGQRSLYEQYF. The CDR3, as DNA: TGTGCCAGTAGTAGTCCGGGACAGCGTTCCCTCTACGAGCAGTACTTC.

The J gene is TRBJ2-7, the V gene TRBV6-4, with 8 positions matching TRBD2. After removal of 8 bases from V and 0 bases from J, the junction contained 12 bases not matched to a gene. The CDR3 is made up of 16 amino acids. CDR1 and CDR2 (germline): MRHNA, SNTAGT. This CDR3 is CASPRRVAGLSYEQYF. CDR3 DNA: TGTGCCAGCCCTAGAAGGGTAGCGGGGCTCTCCTACGAGCAGTACTTC.

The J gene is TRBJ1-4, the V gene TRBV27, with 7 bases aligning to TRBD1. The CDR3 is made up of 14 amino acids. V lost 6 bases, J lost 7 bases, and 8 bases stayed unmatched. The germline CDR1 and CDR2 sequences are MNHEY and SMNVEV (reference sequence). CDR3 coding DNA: TGTGCCAGCAGATTTACAGGGGATCGTGAAAAACTGTTTTTT. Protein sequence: CASRFTGDREKLFF.

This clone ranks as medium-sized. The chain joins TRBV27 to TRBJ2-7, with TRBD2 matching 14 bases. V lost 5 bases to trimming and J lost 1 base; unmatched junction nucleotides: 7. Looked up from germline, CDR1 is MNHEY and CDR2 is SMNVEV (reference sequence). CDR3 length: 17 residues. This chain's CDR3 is CASSPGLAGAASYEQYF. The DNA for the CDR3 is TGTGCCAGCAGTCCGGGACTAGCGGGAGCCGCATCCTACGAGCAGTACTTC.

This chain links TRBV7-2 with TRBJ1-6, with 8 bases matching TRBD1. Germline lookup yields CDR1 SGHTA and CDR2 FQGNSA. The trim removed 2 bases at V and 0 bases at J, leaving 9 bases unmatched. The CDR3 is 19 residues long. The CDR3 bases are TGTGCCAGCAGCTTATCTTCTTGGACAGGGAGCTCCTATAATTCACCCCTCCACTTT. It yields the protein CASSLSSWTGSSYNSPLHF.

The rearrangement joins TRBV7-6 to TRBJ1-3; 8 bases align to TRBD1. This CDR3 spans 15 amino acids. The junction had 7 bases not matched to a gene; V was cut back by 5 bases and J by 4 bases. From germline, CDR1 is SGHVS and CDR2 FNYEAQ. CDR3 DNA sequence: TGTGCCAGCAGCCAAAGTTACAGGGGGGGAAACACCATATATTTT. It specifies CASSQSYRGGNTIYF.

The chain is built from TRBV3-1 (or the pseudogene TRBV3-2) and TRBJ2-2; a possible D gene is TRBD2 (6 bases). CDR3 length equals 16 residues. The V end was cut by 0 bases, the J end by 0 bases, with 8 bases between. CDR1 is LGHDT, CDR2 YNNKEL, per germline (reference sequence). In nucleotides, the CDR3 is TGTGCCAGCAGCCAAGATGGCGGGGCGAACACCGGGGAGCTGTTTTTT. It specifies CASSQDGGANTGELFF.

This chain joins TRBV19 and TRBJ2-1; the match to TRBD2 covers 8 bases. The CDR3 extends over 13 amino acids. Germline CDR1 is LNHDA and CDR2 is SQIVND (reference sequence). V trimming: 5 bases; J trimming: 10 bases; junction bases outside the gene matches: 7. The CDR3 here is CASSPGRGGEQFF. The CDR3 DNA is TGTGCCAGTAGTCCTGGACGGGGGGGCGAGCAGTTCTTC.